The source of this T cell receptor (beta chain) is a study of blood T cell repertoires in COVID-19. Study context: Spain, Italy and the United States supplied samples that represented acute and convalescent COVID-19. In each case, the material was cDNA or gDNA derived from T cells, B-cell-depleted T cells, or PBMCs.

Clones were sequenced by immunoSEQ multiplex PCR, and TCRdb holds only the in-frame ones, with some missing. The sample has 45,000 to 60,000 clones, 65% to 80% seen once. This CDR3 has 14 residues. Trimming stripped 7 bases from V and 0 bases from J, with 9 bases between. Germline V gene sequence: CDR1 WNHNN, CDR2 SYGVQD (reference sequence). The clonotype originates from a human donor with active or convalescent COVID-19. The donor label of this sample is uncertain. The V gene is TRBV10-1, the J gene TRBJ2-2, with D uncertain. Material: peripheral blood. CDR3: CASKETANTGELFF. CDR3 coding DNA: TGCGCCAGCAAGGAGACCGCGAACACCGGGGAGCTGTTTTTT.